This TCR beta chain emerged from a study of blood T cell repertoires in COVID-19. Study-level background: The origin of the acute and convalescent COVID-19 samples was the United States, Italy and Spain. T cells, B-cell-depleted T cells, or PBMCs supplied cDNA or gDNA.

Germline CDR1 and CDR2: SNHLY and FYNNEI. J was trimmed by 4 bases and V by 4 bases; bases with no gene match: 6. The CDR3 runs to 15 residues. Original methodology: Amplification with reference gene primers provided the estimates of nucleated cell counts. Repertoires were generated with immunoSEQ multiplex PCR, while TCRdb's copy carries only in-frame clones and drops some. V and J calls and clone size are as listed in that table; D and trimming were resolved from the DNA. The table lists under 20,000 clones, just over 85% of them singletons, with around 16% in the top ten. The V gene is TRBV2, the J gene TRBJ2-1; 8 positions agree with TRBD2. The clonotype was recovered from a human donor with active COVID-19. The donor label of this sample is uncertain. The specimen was peripheral blood. CDR3 residues: CASSANGGDYNEQFF. In nucleotides, the CDR3 is TGTGCCAGCAGTGCCAACGGGGGGGATTACAATGAGCAGTTCTTC.